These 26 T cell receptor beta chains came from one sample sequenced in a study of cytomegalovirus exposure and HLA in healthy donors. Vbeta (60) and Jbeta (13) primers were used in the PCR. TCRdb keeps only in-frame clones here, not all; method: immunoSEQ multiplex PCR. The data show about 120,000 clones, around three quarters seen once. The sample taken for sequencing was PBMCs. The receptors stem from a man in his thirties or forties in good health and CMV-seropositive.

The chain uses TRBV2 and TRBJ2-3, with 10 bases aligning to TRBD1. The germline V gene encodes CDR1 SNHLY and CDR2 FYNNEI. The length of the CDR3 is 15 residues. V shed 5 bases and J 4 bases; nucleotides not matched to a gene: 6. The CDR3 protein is CASSWGDRGADTQYF. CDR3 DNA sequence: TGTGCCAGCAGTTGGGGGGACAGGGGAGCAGATACGCAGTATTTT.

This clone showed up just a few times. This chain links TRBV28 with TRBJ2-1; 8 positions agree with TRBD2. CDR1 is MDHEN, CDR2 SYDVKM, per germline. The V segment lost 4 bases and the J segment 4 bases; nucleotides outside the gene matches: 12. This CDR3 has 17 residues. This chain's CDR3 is CASSSLSGEGVYNEQFF. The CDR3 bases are TGTGCCAGCAGTTCACTTAGCGGGGAGGGCGTTTACAATGAGCAGTTCTTC.

The CDR3 spells CASREGVEETQYF. Here the CDR3 DNA reads TGTGCCAGCAGGGAAGGGGTAGAAGAGACCCAGTACTTC. This chain connects TRBV28 to TRBJ2-5, with D possibly being TRBD1 (5 bases). The CDR3 has 13 amino acids. CDR1 and CDR2 from the germline V gene are MDHEN and SYDVKM. V gave up 6 bases and J gave up 3 bases, with 11 bases separating them.

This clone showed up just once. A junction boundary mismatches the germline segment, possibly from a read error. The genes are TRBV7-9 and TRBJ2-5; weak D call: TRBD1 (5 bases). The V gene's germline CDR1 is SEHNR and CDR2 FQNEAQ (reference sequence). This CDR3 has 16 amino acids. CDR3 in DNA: TGTTCCAGCAGCTTAGGGGCCTCGAGCCGCAGGGAGACCCAGTACTTC. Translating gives CSSSLGASSRRETQYF.

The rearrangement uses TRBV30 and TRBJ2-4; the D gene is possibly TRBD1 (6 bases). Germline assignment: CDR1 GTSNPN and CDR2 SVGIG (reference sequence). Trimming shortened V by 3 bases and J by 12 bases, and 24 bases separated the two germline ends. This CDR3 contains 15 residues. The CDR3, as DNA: TGTGCCTGGAGCGGGATGGGGACAAATGTGGACAGTCAGTACTTC. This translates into CAWSGMGTNVDSQYF. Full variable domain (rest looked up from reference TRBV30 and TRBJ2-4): SQTIHQWPATLVQPVGSPLSLECTVEGTSNPNLYWYRQAAGRGLQLLFYSVGIGQISSEVPQNLSASRPQDRQFILSSKKLLLSDSGFYLCAWSGMGTNVDSQYFGAGTRLSVL.

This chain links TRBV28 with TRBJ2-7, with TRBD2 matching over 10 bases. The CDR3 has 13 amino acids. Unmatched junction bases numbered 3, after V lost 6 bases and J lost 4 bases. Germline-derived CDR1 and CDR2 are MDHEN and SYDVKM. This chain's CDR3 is CASSRTSGYEQYF. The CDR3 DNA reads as TGTGCCAGCAGCCGGACTAGCGGATACGAGCAGTACTTC.

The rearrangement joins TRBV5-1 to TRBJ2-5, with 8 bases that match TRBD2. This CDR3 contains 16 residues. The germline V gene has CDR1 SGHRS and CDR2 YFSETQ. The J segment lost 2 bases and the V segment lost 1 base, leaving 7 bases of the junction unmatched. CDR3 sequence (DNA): TGCGCCAGCAGCTTGTGGGAACTAGCGGCACAAGAGACCCAGTACTTC. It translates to CASSLWELAAQETQYF.

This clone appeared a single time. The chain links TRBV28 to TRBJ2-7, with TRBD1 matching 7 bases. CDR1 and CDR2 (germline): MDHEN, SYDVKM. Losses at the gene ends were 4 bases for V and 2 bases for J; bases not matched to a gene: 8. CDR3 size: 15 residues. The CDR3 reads CASSSTTGIPYEQYF. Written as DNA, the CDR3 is TGTGCCAGCAGTTCCACGACAGGGATCCCCTACGAGCAGTACTTC.

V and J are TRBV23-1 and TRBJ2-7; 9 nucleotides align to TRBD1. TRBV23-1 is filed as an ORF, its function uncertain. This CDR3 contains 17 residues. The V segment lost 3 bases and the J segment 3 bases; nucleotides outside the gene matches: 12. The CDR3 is CASSQPSAGTGSYEQYF. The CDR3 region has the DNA TGCGCCAGCAGTCAGCCCTCTGCCGGGACAGGGAGCTACGAGCAGTACTTC.

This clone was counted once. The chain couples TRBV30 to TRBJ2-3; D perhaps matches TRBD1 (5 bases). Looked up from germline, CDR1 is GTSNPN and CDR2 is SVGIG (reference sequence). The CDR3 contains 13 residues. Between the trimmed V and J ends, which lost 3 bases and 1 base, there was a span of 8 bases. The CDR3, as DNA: TGTGCCTGGAGCCTCAGGGGCACAGATACGCAGTATTTT. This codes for CAWSLRGTDTQYF.

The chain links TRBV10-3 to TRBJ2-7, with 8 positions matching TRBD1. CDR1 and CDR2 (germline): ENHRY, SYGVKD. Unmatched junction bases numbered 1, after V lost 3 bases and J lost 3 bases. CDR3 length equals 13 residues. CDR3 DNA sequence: TGTGCCATCAGTGATGACAGGGGCTACGAGCAGTACTTC. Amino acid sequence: CAISDDRGYEQYF.

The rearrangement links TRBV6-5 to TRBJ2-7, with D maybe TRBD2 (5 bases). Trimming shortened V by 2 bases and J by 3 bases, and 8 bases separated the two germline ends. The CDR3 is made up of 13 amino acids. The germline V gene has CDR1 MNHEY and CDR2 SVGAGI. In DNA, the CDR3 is TGTGCCAGCAGTTACCGAGGGAGCTACGAGCAGTACTTC. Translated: CASSYRGSYEQYF.

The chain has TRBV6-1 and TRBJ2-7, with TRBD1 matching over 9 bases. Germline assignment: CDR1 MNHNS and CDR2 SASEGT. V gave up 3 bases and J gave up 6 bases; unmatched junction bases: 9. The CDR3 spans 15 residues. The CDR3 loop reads CASSDSTGGHAEQYF. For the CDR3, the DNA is TGTGCCAGCAGTGATTCAACAGGGGGCCACGCCGAGCAGTACTTC.

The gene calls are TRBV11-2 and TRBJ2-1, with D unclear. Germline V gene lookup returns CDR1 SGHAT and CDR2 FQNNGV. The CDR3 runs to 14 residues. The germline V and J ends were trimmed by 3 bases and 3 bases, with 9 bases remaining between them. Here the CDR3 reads CASSLGTNYNEQFF. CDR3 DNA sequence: TGTGCCAGCAGCTTGGGCACAAACTACAATGAGCAGTTCTTC.

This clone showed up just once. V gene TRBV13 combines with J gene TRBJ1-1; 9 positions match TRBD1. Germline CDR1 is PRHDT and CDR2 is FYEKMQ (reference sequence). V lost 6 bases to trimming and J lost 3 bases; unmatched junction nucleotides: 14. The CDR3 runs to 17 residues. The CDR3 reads CASRRTGASPGDTEAFF. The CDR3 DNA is TGTGCCAGCAGACGGACAGGGGCGTCACCGGGGGACACTGAAGCTTTCTTT.

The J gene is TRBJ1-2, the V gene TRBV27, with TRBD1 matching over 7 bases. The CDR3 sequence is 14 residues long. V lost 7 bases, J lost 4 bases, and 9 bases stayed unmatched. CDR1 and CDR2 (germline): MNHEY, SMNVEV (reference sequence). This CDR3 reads CASKEQGLGYGYTF. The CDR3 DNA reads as TGTGCCAGCAAGGAACAGGGGCTGGGCTATGGCTACACCTTC.

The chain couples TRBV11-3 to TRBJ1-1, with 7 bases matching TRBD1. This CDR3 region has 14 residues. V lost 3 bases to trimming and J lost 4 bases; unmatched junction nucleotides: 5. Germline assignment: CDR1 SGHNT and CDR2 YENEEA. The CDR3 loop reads CASSLQGGLTEAFF. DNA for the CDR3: TGTGCCAGCAGCTTGCAGGGGGGTCTCACTGAAGCTTTCTTT.

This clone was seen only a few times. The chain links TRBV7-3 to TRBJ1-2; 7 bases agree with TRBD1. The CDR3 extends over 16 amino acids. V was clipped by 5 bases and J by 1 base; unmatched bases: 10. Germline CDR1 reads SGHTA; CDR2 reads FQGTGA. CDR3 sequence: CASSRGGTALNYGYTF. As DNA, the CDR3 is TGTGCCAGCAGCCGGGGTGGGACAGCCCTTAACTATGGCTACACCTTC.

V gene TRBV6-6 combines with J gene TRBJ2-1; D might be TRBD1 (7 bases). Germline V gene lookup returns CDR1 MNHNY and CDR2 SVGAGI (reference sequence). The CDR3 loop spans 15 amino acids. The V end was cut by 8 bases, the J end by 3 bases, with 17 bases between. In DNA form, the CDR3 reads TGTGCCAGCTTAGTGCGGGACAGATACTACAATGAGCAGTTCTTC. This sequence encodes CASLVRDRYYNEQFF.

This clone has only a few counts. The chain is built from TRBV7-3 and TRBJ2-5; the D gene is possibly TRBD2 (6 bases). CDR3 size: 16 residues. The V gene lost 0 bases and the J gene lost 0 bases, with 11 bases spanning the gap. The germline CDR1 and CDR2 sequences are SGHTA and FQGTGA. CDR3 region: CASSLTSGAYQETQYF. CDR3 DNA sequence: TGTGCCAGCAGCTTAACTAGCGGAGCGTACCAAGAGACCCAGTACTTC.

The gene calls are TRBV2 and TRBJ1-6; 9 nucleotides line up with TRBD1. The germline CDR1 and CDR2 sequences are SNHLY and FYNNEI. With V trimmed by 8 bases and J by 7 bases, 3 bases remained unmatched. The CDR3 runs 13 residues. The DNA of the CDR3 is TGTGCCAGCCAAGGGACAGGGAATTCACCCCTCCACTTT. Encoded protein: CASQGTGNSPLHF. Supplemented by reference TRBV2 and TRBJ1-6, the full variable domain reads EPEVTQTPSHQVTQMGQEVILRCVPISNHLYFYWYRQILGQKVEFLVSFYNNEISEKSEIFDDQFSVERPDGSNFTLKIRSTKLEDSAMYFCASQGTGNSPLHFGNGTRLTVT.

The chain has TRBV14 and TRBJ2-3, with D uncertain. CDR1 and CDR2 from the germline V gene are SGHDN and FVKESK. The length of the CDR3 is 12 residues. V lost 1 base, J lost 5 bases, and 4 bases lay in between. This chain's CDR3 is CASSQVQDTQYF. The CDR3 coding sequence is TGTGCCAGCAGCCAAGTTCAAGATACGCAGTATTTT.

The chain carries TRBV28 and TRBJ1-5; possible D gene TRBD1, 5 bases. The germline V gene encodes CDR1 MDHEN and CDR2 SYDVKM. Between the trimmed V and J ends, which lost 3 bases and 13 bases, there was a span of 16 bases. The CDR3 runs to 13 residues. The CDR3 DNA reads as TGTGCCAGCAGTTTCTCAAATCTCTGGACACAGCATTTT. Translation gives CASSFSNLWTQHF.

The CDR3 region is CASSARDTDTQYF. DNA of the CDR3: TGTGCCAGCAGCGCGAGAGACACAGATACGCAGTATTTT. V usage is TRBV9 and J usage is TRBJ2-3, with unresolved D. CDR3 length equals 13 residues. CDR1 and CDR2 (germline): SGDLS, YYNGEE. Trimming cost V 3 bases and J 2 bases, with 7 bases left between them.

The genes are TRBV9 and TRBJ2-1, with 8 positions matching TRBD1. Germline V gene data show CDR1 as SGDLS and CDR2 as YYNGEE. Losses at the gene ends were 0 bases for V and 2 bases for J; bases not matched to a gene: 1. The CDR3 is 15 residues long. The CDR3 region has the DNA TGTGCCAGCAGCGTAGAACAGGGGGCCTACAATGAGCAGTTCTTC. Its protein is CASSVEQGAYNEQFF.

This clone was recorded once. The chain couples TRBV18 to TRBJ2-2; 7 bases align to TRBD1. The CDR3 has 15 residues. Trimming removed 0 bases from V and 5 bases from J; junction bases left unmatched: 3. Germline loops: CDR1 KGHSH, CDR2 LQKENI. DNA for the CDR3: TGTGCCAGCTCACCACCAACAGGGGCTACCGGGGAGCTGTTTTTT. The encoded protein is CASSPPTGATGELFF.